This T cell receptor beta chain is from a study of cytomegalovirus exposure and HLA in healthy donors. Findings and caveats of the study: TRBV6-2, TRBV6-3 and some other V segments were excluded as indistinguishable. Available immune exposure information was restricted to CMV serostatus only.

PCR primers comprised 60 Vbeta and 13 Jbeta primers. Data came from immunoSEQ multiplex PCR; TCRdb stores just in-frame clones and leaves some out. The sample includes about 190,000 clones, around three quarters of them seen just once. This CDR3 contains 16 residues. After removal of 1 base from V and 4 bases from J, the junction contained 2 bases not matched to a gene. Germline V gene lookup returns CDR1 SGHDN and CDR2 FVKESK. Regarding this clone: The antigen is unknown.

The sequenced sample consisted of PBMCs. The receptor's source is a woman aged 18-35 years in good health and CMV-seronegative. The chain is built from TRBV14 and TRBJ2-2; 11 positions match TRBD1. The CDR3 region has the DNA TGTGCCAGCAGCCAAGCCGGGACAGGGGGCACCGGGGAGCTGTTTTTT. It yields the protein CASSQAGTGGTGELFF. The full variable domain, with the rest looked up from reference TRBV14 and TRBJ2-2, is EAGVTQFPSHSVIEKGQTVTLRCDPISGHDNLYWYRRVMGKEIKFLLHFVKESKQDESGMPNNRFLAERTGGTYSTLKVQPAELEDSGVYFCASSQAGTGGTGELFFGEGSRLTVL.